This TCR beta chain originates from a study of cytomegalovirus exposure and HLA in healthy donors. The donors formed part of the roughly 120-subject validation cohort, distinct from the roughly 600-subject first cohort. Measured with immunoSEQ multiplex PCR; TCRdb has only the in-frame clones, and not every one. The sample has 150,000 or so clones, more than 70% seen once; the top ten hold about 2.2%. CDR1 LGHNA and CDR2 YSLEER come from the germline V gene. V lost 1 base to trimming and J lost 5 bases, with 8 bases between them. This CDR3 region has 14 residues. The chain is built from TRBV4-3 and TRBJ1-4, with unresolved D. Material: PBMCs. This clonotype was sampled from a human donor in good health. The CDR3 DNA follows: TGCGCCAGCAGCCAAGGCAGGCGAAATGAAAAACTGTTTTTT. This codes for CASSQGRRNEKLFF.